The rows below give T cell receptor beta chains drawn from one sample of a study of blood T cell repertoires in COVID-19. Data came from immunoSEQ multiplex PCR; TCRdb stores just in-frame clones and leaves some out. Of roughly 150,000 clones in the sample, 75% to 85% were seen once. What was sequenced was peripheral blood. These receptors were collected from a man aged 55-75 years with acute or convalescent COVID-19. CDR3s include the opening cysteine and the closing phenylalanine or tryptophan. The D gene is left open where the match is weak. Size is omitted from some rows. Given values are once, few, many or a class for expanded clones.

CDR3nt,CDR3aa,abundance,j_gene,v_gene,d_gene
TGTGCCAGCAGTGACTCGGTCGAGAGCACAGATACGCAGTATTTT,CASSDSVESTDTQYF,NA,TRBJ2-3,TRBV6-4,NA
TGCGCCAGCAGCCGGGACAGGGGGAATGAAAAACTGTTTTTT,CASSRDRGNEKLFF,NA,TRBJ1-4,TRBV4-1,TRBD1
TGTGCCAGCAGACGGCTAGCGGGAGGTGAGCAGTTCTTC,CASRRLAGGEQFF,NA,TRBJ2-1,TRBV28,TRBD2
TGCAGTGCCTCAGGGGCTGGCTACACCTTC,CSASGAGYTF,NA,TRBJ1-2,TRBV20-1,NA
TGTGCCAGCAGCCAAGGCGGGACAGGGTCTGAAAAACTGTTTTTT,CASSQGGTGSEKLFF,NA,TRBJ1-4,TRBV7-2,TRBD1
TGTGCCAGTAGTATAGGGGCCGGCGTGGGCCCCACTGAAGCTTTCTTT,CASSIGAGVGPTEAFF,few,TRBJ1-1,TRBV19,NA
TGTGCCAGCAGCTTAGGGGCCAGCGGGGGGAGCTCCTACAATGAGCAGTTCTTC,CASSLGASGGSSYNEQFF,NA,TRBJ2-1,TRBV7-2,TRBD2
TGTGCCAGCAGCTTTAGCGGGACGGCGAACTACGAGCAGTACTTC,CASSFSGTANYEQYF,NA,TRBJ2-7,TRBV7-9,TRBD2
TGTGCCTGGAGTAGGGGGAGCGAGCAGTACTTC,CAWSRGSEQYF,NA,TRBJ2-7,TRBV30,NA
TGTGCCATCAGTGAGAGCCCGGGAGCGCTCGGAACCGGGGAGCTGTTTTTT,CAISESPGALGTGELFF,NA,TRBJ2-2,TRBV10-3,NA
TGTGCCAGCTCAGCCTCGGACACGAACACTGAAGCTTTCTTT,CASSASDTNTEAFF,NA,TRBJ1-1,TRBV18,NA
TGTGCCAGCAGCTCCGGGACTAGCGGGGGCCAAGAGACCCAGTACTTC,CASSSGTSGGQETQYF,NA,TRBJ2-5,TRBV5-4,TRBD2
TGTGCCAGCAGTTCTCTAGCGGGAGCAGATACGCAGTATTTT,CASSSLAGADTQYF,once,TRBJ2-3,TRBV6-5,TRBD2
TGTGCCATCAGTGAGTCGACGGTCAGGGAGCAGTTCTTC,CAISESTVREQFF,NA,TRBJ2-1,TRBV10-3,NA
TGTGCCAGCAGTGACCGGGGTGAGCAGTTCTTC,CASSDRGEQFF,few,TRBJ2-1,TRBV6-2/TRBV6-3,NA
TGTGCCAGCAGCTTAGGGGGGACAGGGGTCTCACCCCTCCACTTT,CASSLGGTGVSPLHF,few,TRBJ1-6,TRBV7-8,TRBD1
TGTGCCAGCAGCGCACCAGGGACTAGCGGGAAAGCCCAGTACTTC,CASSAPGTSGKAQYF,NA,TRBJ2-5,TRBV9,TRBD2
TGTGCCAGCACCCTGGGGGGGCTAGCGATTAGCACAGATACGCAGTATTTT,CASTLGGLAISTDTQYF,once,TRBJ2-3,TRBV5-5,NA
TGTGCCACCAGTGATTTTCGGAACTATGGCTACACCTTC,CATSDFRNYGYTF,few,TRBJ1-2,TRBV24-1,NA
TGTGCCACCGGCAAACGGGAGGCTAATGAAAAACTGTTTTTT,CATGKREANEKLFF,NA,TRBJ1-4,TRBV5-4,NA
TGTGCCAGCAGCCAAGAAATGGGCAGGCTGGTCGAAGCTTTCTTT,CASSQEMGRLVEAFF,NA,TRBJ1-1,TRBV14,NA
TGTGCCAGCAGCTTGGACATAAATTCCTACGAGCAGTACTTC,CASSLDINSYEQYF,NA,TRBJ2-7,TRBV5-6,NA
TGTGCCAGCAGCTCGGGACAGGTCCAGGGGCCCCAGCATTTT,CASSSGQVQGPQHF,NA,TRBJ1-5,TRBV9,TRBD1
TGTGCCAGCAGTTCCGGGACATATCAAGAGACCCAGTACTTC,CASSSGTYQETQYF,NA,TRBJ2-5,TRBV7-2,NA
TGTGCCAGCAGTTATGGGGGACTTGCTTCACCCCTCCACTTT,CASSYGGLASPLHF,few,TRBJ1-6,TRBV6-5,NA
TGTGCCAGTAGTATCTCCCCGCGGGGTATCTCACCCCTCCACTTT,CASSISPRGISPLHF,once,TRBJ1-6,TRBV19,NA
TGCGCCAGCAGCGGTTGGGGGGAAAGCACAGATACGCAGTATTTT,CASSGWGESTDTQYF,NA,TRBJ2-3,TRBV5-1,NA
TGTGCCAGCAGTCCAGTCCAGGGGGCGAAGACCCAGTACTTC,CASSPVQGAKTQYF,NA,TRBJ2-5,TRBV28,TRBD1
TGTGCCAGCAGCTTGGTCCCCGGGACTGACACCGGGGAGCTGTTTTTT,CASSLVPGTDTGELFF,once,TRBJ2-2,TRBV5-4,NA
TGTGCCAGCAGCCCACGACTCCTGAGCTCTGGGGCCAACGTCCTGACTTTC,CASSPRLLSSGANVLTF,NA,TRBJ2-6,TRBV7-3,NA
TGTGCCAGCAGCTTATGGACAGTTAACTATGGCTACACCTTC,CASSLWTVNYGYTF,NA,TRBJ1-2,TRBV5-6,NA
TGTGCCAGTAGCGCCCCGAGCGGCCAGCAGTACTTC,CASSAPSGQQYF,NA,TRBJ2-7,TRBV19,NA
TGTGCCAGCAGCGCCAGGGTAGACCACGAGCAGTACTTC,CASSARVDHEQYF,NA,TRBJ2-7,TRBV11-3,NA
TGTGCCAGCAGTTTTGACGGACAGGGGGCTGGCGGGGAGCTGTTTTTT,CASSFDGQGAGGELFF,NA,TRBJ2-2,TRBV27,TRBD1
TGTGCCAGCAGCGTAGGATACAGGAACACCGGGGAGCTGTTTTTT,CASSVGYRNTGELFF,NA,TRBJ2-2,TRBV9,NA
TGTGCCAGCAGCTCTACTAGCGGGGGGGCCTACGAGCAGTACTTC,CASSSTSGGAYEQYF,NA,TRBJ2-7,TRBV7-2,TRBD2
TGTGCCAGCAGCGTAGGGCAGGGCGGAACTAATGAAAAACTGTTTTTT,CASSVGQGGTNEKLFF,few,TRBJ1-4,TRBV9,NA
TGTGCCAGTACGGAGTCTAGCGGCTACGAGCAGTACTTC,CASTESSGYEQYF,NA,TRBJ2-7,TRBV19,TRBD2
TGTGCCAGCAGTGATGTCCGACAGGGGGGAGGCTACACCTTC,CASSDVRQGGGYTF,few,TRBJ1-2,TRBV25-1,TRBD1
TGTGCCATCAATGCAGGACAGGGACACACTGAAGCTTTCTTT,CAINAGQGHTEAFF,NA,TRBJ1-1,TRBV10-3,TRBD1
TGCAGCGTACGTGAAGCGGGAGGCTATGGCTACACCTTC,CSVREAGGYGYTF,NA,TRBJ1-2,TRBV29-1,NA
TGTGCCAGCAGTTCGGGACTAGCGTATAGCACAGATACGCAGTATTTT,CASSSGLAYSTDTQYF,NA,TRBJ2-3,TRBV6-2/TRBV6-3,TRBD2
TGTGCCAGCAGTCGTCAGGCAGTTGAAGCTTTCTTT,CASSRQAVEAFF,few,TRBJ1-1,TRBV6-6,NA
TGTGCCAGCAGCGTAGAACTCGGACTGGGCATGGGCTCACAAGATACGCAGTATTTT,CASSVELGLGMGSQDTQYF,NA,TRBJ2-3,TRBV9,NA
TGCGCCAGCAGCGTACCCCTAACCGGGATTCATGAGCAGTTCTTC,CASSVPLTGIHEQFF,few,TRBJ2-1,TRBV5-1,NA
TGTGCCAGCAGCTCCCACCTCACAGGGGGTGGTGCAGATACGCAGTATTTT,CASSSHLTGGGADTQYF,NA,TRBJ2-3,TRBV5-4,TRBD1
TGCAGCGTTAGGCTAGCGGGGCGAGATACGCAGTATTTT,CSVRLAGRDTQYF,NA,TRBJ2-3,TRBV29-1,TRBD2
TGTGCCAGCAGTCCCCCCGGGACAGGGGGCAGGAGTCGTGGGGCTTTCTTT,CASSPPGTGGRSRGAFF,NA,TRBJ1-1,TRBV28,TRBD1
TGTGCCATCAGTGAGATCGGCGGGGAGCTGTTTTTT,CAISEIGGELFF,NA,TRBJ2-2,TRBV10-3,NA
TGTGCCAGCTCCGACGGGGGGGCGCTAGTTCATGAGCAGTTCTTC,CASSDGGALVHEQFF,NA,TRBJ2-1,TRBV19,TRBD2
TGTGCCAGCAGGAGACAGGGCATCTATGGCTACACCTTC,CASRRQGIYGYTF,NA,TRBJ1-2,TRBV27,TRBD1
TGTGCCAGCTCTAGGGGACAGGGGAAAGGTCAGCCCCAGCATTTT,CASSRGQGKGQPQHF,NA,TRBJ1-5,TRBV18,TRBD1
TGTGCCAGCAGCGGTAGCGGGAGCTTTGGTGAGACCCAGTACTTC,CASSGSGSFGETQYF,once,TRBJ2-5,TRBV5-6,TRBD2